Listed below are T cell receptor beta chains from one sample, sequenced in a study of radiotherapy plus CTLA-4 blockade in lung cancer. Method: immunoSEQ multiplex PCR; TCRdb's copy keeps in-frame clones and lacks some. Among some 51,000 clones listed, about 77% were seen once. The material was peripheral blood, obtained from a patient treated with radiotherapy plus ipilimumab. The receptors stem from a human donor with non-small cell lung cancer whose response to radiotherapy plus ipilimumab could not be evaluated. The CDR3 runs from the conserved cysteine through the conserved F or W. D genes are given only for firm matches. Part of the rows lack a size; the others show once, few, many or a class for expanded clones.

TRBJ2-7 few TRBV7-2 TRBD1 TGTGCCAGCAGCGTGGGACAGGGGGCAGTATACGAGCAGTACTTC CASSVGQGAVYEQYF
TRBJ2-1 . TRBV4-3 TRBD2 TGCGCCAGCAGCCAAGATAGGGGTTTTACTAGCGCGTACAATGAGCAGTTCTTC CASSQDRGFTSAYNEQFF
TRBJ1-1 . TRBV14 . TGTGCCAGCAGCCAAGTGCCAGGGAGGGAGAACACTGAAGCTTTCTTT CASSQVPGRENTEAFF
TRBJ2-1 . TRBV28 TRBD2 TGTGCCAGCAGTTTAGGGGGACTAGCATACAATGAGCAGTTCTTC CASSLGGLAYNEQFF
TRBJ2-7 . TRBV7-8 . TGTGCCAGCAGCTTAGCGGGGCAGGGGAACTACGAGCAGTACTTC CASSLAGQGNYEQYF
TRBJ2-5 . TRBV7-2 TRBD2 TGTGCCAGCAGCCACGTTCCCCCCCAGGCGGGAGGGCTTGGAGAGACCCAGTACTTC CASSHVPPQAGGLGETQYF
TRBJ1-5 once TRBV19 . TGTGCCAGTAGGTTGGACACCCGGACGGGTCAGCCCCAGCATTTT CASRLDTRTGQPQHF
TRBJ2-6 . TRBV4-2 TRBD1 TGTGCCAGCAGCCAAGATACGGGGACAGGGTCACTCTCTGGGGCCAACGTCCTGACTTTC CASSQDTGTGSLSGANVLTF
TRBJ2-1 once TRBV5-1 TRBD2 TGCGCCAGCAGCCCGACTAGCGGGAGTTTTAATGAGCAGTTCTTC CASSPTSGSFNEQFF
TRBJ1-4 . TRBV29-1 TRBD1 TGCAGCGTTGGGGACAGGGGTGAAAAACTGTTTTTT CSVGDRGEKLFF
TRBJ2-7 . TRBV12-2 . TGTGCAAGTCGCTTGGCAGGCCCCGGCGAGCAGTACTTC CASRLAGPGEQYF
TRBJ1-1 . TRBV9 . TGTGCCAGCAGCGTAGTGACTTTAATGAACACTGAAGCTTTCTTT CASSVVTLMNTEAFF
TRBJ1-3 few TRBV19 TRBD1 TGTGCCAGTAGTATCTTCCTGTCCGGGACAGCCGGAAACACCATATATTTT CASSIFLSGTAGNTIYF
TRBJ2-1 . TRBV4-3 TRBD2 TGCGCCAGCAGCCAAACAGGTCTAGCGGGAGGGGACAATGAGCAGTTCTTC CASSQTGLAGGDNEQFF
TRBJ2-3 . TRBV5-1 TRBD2 TGCGCCAGCGGCAAACTAGCGAGCACAGATACGCAGTATTTT CASGKLASTDTQYF
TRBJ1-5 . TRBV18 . TGTGCCAGCTCACATGGGGGCTCTCAGCCCCAGCATTTT CASSHGGSQPQHF
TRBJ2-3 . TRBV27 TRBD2 TGTGCCAGCATCGGGACTAGCGGAATTCTCCGGGGCCATACGCAGTATTTT CASIGTSGILRGHTQYF
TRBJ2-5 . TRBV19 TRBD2 TGTGCCAGTAGTATAGGACTAGCGGGAGGGGGCCAAGAGACCCAGTACTTC CASSIGLAGGGQETQYF
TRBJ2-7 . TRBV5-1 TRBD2 TGCGCCAGCAGCTGGGACTACATCTACGAGCAGTACTTC CASSWDYIYEQYF
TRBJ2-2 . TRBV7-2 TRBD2 TGTGCCAGCAGCCCAAGGGCGGGGGACCTCGGGGAGCTGTTTTTT CASSPRAGDLGELFF
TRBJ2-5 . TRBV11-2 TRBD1 TGTGCCAGCAGCTTAAGGGACAGGGCTGAGACCCAGTACTTC CASSLRDRAETQYF
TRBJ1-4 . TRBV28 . TGTGCCAGCAGCTGGAATAAGCCAGGGGCGCGTACGGCAACTAATGAAAAACTGTTTTTT CASSWNKPGARTATNEKLFF
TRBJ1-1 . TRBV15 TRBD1 TGTGCCACCAGCAGAGAGAGGGGGCCCACTGAAGCTTTCTTT CATSRERGPTEAFF
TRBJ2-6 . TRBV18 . TGTGCCAGCTCGTCCGGCTTGGCAGGGATGATGTCTGGGGCCAACGTCCTGACTTTC CASSSGLAGMMSGANVLTF
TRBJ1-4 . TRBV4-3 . TGCGCCAGCAGCCAAGAGGAGGGCAGGTTTAGGAGTCGGGGTGAAAAACTGTTTTTT CASSQEEGRFRSRGEKLFF
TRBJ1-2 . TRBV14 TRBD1 TGTGCCAGCAGCGGACAGGGGCCCCTCGGCTACACCTTC CASSGQGPLGYTF
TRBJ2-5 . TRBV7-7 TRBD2 TGTGCCAGCAGCTTAGGGGGACTAGCGGGGATACGAGAGACCCAGTACTTC CASSLGGLAGIRETQYF
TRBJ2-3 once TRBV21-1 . TGTGCCAGCAGCAAAGAGGACAGGTCTAGCACAGATACGCAGTATTTT CASSKEDRSSTDTQYF
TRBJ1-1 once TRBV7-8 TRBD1 TGTGCCAGCAGCTTGCAGGGGGCCAACACTGAAGCTTTCTTT CASSLQGANTEAFF
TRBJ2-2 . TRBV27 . TGTGCCAGCAGTCCTCAGGGTAGGACAACCGGGGAGCTGTTTTTT CASSPQGRTTGELFF
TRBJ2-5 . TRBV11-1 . TGTGCCAGCAGCTTATCCAGAGAGACCCAGTACTTC CASSLSRETQYF
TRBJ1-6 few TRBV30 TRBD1 TGTGCCTGGAGTGTTCCGGGGACAGCTTCACCCCTCCACTTT CAWSVPGTASPLHF
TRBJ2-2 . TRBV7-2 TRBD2 TGTGCCAGCAGCTTAGTGGGCGGGGGGCGAAACACCGGGGAGCTGTTTTTT CASSLVGGGRNTGELFF
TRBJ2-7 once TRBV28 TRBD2 TGTGCCAGCAGTTTCGGGGGGACCTACGAGCAGTACTTC CASSFGGTYEQYF
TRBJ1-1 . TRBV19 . TGTGCCAGTAGTATCAGGGGCGGAGACACTGAAGCTTTCTTT CASSIRGGDTEAFF
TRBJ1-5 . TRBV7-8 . TGTGCCAGCAGCTTCCGCGGATATAGCAATCAGCCCCAGCATTTT CASSFRGYSNQPQHF
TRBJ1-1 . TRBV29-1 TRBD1 TGCAGCGTGCGGGACAGTAAGAGATATGAAGCTTTCTTT CSVRDSKRYEAFF
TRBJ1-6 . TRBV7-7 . TGTGCTAGCAGCTCGGGGACAAATTCACCCCTCCACTTT CASSSGTNSPLHF
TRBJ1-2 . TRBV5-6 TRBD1 TGTGCCAGCAGCTTTTGGGACAGCGTCTCTAACTATGGCTACACCTTC CASSFWDSVSNYGYTF
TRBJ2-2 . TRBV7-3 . TGTGCCAGCAGCTTAAGTCGCGCGGGGGAGCTGTTTTTT CASSLSRAGELFF
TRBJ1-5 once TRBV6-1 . TGTGCCAGCAGGGCAACTAGCAATCAGCCCCAGCATTTT CASRATSNQPQHF
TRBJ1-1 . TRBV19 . TGTGCCAGTAGTATAGGAGGGGGTGGAGCATCGAACACTGAAGCTTTCTTT CASSIGGGGASNTEAFF
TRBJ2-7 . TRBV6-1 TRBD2 TGTGCCAGCAGTAACGGGCTAGCGGGAAGTTGGCAGTACTTC CASSNGLAGSWQYF
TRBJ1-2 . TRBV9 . TGTGCCAGCAGCGTAGGGTCCGCGGGAGGCTACACCTTC CASSVGSAGGYTF
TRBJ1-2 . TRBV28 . TGTGCCAGCAGTTTATCAGGGTACGGCTACACCTTC CASSLSGYGYTF
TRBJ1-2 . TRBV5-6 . TGTGCCAGCAGCCCCCCGCAAGAGGGTGATGGCTACACCTTC CASSPPQEGDGYTF
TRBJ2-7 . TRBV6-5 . TGTGCCAGCAGTTCAACCAGAAGACTCTCCTACGAGCAGTACTTC CASSSTRRLSYEQYF
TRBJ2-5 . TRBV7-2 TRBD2 TGTGCCAGCAGCTCCAATGGGAGGGCGTGGGAGACCCAGTACTTC CASSSNGRAWETQYF
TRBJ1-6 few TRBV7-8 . TGTGCCAGCAGCTTCGGGTGGAATTCACCCCTCCACTTT CASSFGWNSPLHF
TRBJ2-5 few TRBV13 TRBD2 TGTGCCAGCAGCTTAGGCGGGACTATGTCTGAGACCCAGTACTTC CASSLGGTMSETQYF
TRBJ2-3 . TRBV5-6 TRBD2 TGTGCCAGCAGCTTGTTGCAAGCGGGGGGAGGGGATACGCAGTATTTT CASSLLQAGGGDTQYF
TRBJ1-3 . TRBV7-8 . TGTGCCACACAGGGACCAGGGGCTGGAAACACCATATATTTT CATQGPGAGNTIYF
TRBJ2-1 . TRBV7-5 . TGTGCCAGAAGCTCCTCGCTAGCGGGAGGTTCCTACAATGAGCAGTTCTTC CARSSSLAGGSYNEQFF